Listed here are 21 T cell receptor beta chains from one sample, sequenced in a study of Siglec-9 on CD8 T cells in melanoma. Some clones are missing from TCRdb's copy, which holds only in-frame ones; the method was immunoSEQ multiplex PCR. The sample holds approximately 35,000 clones, around 81% seen once. Sequencing used Siglec-9- CD8+ T cells sorted from blood. These receptors were collected from a human donor in good health.

The chain carries TRBV6-5 and TRBJ1-4; no clear D. The CDR3 loop spans 14 amino acids. V shed 0 bases and J shed 10 bases, with 12 bases lying between them. CDR1 and CDR2 (germline): MNHEY, SVGAGI. Here the CDR3 DNA reads TGTGCCAGCAGTTACTCACAGAATCTTGGAAAACTGTTTTTT. Translated, it gives CASSYSQNLGKLFF.

This sequence joins TRBV2 and TRBJ2-1; 9 nucleotides match TRBD2. Germline trimming cut 2 bases from V and 8 bases from J; bases unmatched to any gene: 22. The germline V gene encodes CDR1 SNHLY and CDR2 FYNNEI. CDR3 length: 20 residues. In DNA, the CDR3 is TGTGCCAGCAGTGAACCCCGGGTAGCGGGAGACTTTGAGAGCAGGGATGAGCAGTTCTTC. It specifies CASSEPRVAGDFESRDEQFF. The full variable domain, its missing parts supplied by reference TRBV2 and TRBJ2-1, is EPEVTQTPSHQVTQMGQEVILRCVPISNHLYFYWYRQILGQKVEFLVSFYNNEISEKSEIFDDQFSVERPDGSNFTLKIRSTKLEDSAMYFCASSEPRVAGDFESRDEQFFGPGTRLTVL.

The chain links TRBV30 to TRBJ1-3; D gene ambiguous. Germline assignment: CDR1 GTSNPN and CDR2 SVGIG (reference sequence). This CDR3 has 17 residues. The V and J ends lost 0 bases and 0 bases respectively, with 15 bases between them. CDR3 residues: CAWSVPVAAFSGNTIYF. CDR3 coding DNA: TGTGCCTGGAGTGTACCCGTGGCGGCCTTCTCTGGAAACACCATATATTTT.

V gene TRBV6-5 combines with J gene TRBJ1-2, with D possibly being TRBD1 (6 bases). Trimming took off 5 bases at V and 1 base at J, with 14 bases between the two ends. CDR1 and CDR2 from the germline V gene are MNHEY and SVGAGI. The CDR3 has 15 amino acids. CDR3 bases: TGTGCCAGCAGTGCCACACAGGGATATAACTATGGCTACACCTTC. Its translation is CASSATQGYNYGYTF.

The chain is built from TRBV27 and TRBJ2-7; D call uncertain. V was shortened by 3 bases and J by 3 bases, with 21 bases between the two germline ends. Germline assignment: CDR1 MNHEY and CDR2 SMNVEV (reference sequence). CDR3 size: 17 residues. The CDR3 DNA is TGTGCCAGCAGTTTTCTGCCGGGTCAGGACGGAGACTACGAGCAGTACTTC. Translated, it gives CASSFLPGQDGDYEQYF.

The chain has TRBV19 and TRBJ2-1, with 9 bases fitting TRBD2. The CDR3 totals 16 residues. The germline CDR1 and CDR2 sequences are LNHDA and SQIVND (reference sequence). The V and J ends lost 3 bases and 5 bases, in that order; junction bases with no gene match: 8. The CDR3 loop is CASSILAGHPNNEQFF. The CDR3 bases are TGTGCCAGTAGTATTCTAGCGGGACACCCTAACAATGAGCAGTTCTTC.

The chain recombines TRBV13 with TRBJ2-1, with TRBD2 as a possible D gene (6 bases). Germline V CDR1 and CDR2: PRHDT, FYEKMQ (reference sequence). The ends were cut back, 2 bases at V and 5 bases at J, with 19 bases in the middle. The CDR3 is 17 amino acids. In DNA, the CDR3 is TGTGCCAGCAGCTTAAGGGTCGGAGGGCTCCTCAACAATGAGCAGTTCTTC. Its protein is CASSLRVGGLLNNEQFF.

This rearrangement joins TRBV27 to TRBJ1-3; 7 bases match TRBD1. This CDR3 spans 16 amino acids. Germline loops: CDR1 MNHEY, CDR2 SMNVEV (reference sequence). Trimming took 4 bases from V and 3 from J; bases not matched to a gene: 9. The CDR3 spells CASSSRQGPYGNTIYF. CDR3 DNA: TGTGCCAGCAGTTCTAGACAGGGCCCCTATGGAAACACCATATATTTT.

The V and J genes are TRBV9 and TRBJ2-2; D gene ambiguous. The V end lost 2 bases, the J end lost 0 bases, and 14 bases lay between the germline ends. Germline CDR1 and CDR2: SGDLS and YYNGEE. The CDR3 is 17 residues long. CDR3 sequence: CASSVPVAGTNTGELFF. CDR3 DNA: TGTGCCAGCAGCGTCCCCGTGGCAGGCACGAACACCGGGGAGCTGTTTTTT.

The rearrangement links TRBV28 to TRBJ2-7; maybe TRBD2 (6 bases). Germline-derived CDR1 and CDR2 are MDHEN and SYDVKM. Trimming shortened V by 2 bases and J by 0 bases, and 14 bases separated the two germline ends. The CDR3 totals 16 residues. DNA for the CDR3: TGTGCCAGCAGTTTACTACCGGGGGTGAACTCCTACGAGCAGTACTTC. This sequence encodes CASSLLPGVNSYEQYF.

The CDR3 DNA sequence: TGTGCCATCAGTCCCCTCCCGACTGGGCCCGAACTAGCCAAAAACATTCAGTACTTC. It is translated as CAISPLPTGPELAKNIQYF. V gene TRBV10-3 combines with J gene TRBJ2-4; no definite D call. The germline gives CDR1 ENHRY, CDR2 SYGVKD. CDR3 size: 19 residues. The ends were cut back, 5 bases at V and 0 bases at J, with 23 bases in the middle.

The CDR3 protein is CASSVREGRHYEQYF. CDR3 nucleotides: TGTGCCAGCAGTGTGCGAGAGGGTAGACACTACGAGCAGTACTTC. This sequence joins TRBV28 and TRBJ2-7; the D gene is possibly TRBD2 (5 bases). Germline CDR1 and CDR2: MDHEN and SYDVKM. The CDR3 runs 15 residues. Trimming shortened V by 5 bases and J by 3 bases, and 17 bases separated the two germline ends.

The chain couples TRBV29-1 to TRBJ1-2; D call uncertain. The CDR3 is 12 residues long. V was trimmed by 3 bases and J by 4 bases, leaving 9 bases between them. CDR1 is SQVTM and CDR2 is ANQGSEA in the germline V gene. CDR3 in amino acids: CSVEWSLYGYTF. In DNA, the CDR3 is TGCAGCGTTGAGTGGAGTCTCTATGGCTACACCTTC.

V gene TRBV2 combines with J gene TRBJ2-1; 10 bases match TRBD2. The CDR3 covers 17 residues. V gave up 6 bases and J gave up 6 bases; unmatched junction bases: 14. CDR1 is SNHLY and CDR2 is FYNNEI in the germline V gene. In nucleotides, the CDR3 is TGTGCCAGCAGGGAAAAAACCGGGACTAGCGTTTCCAATGAGCAGTTCTTC. Amino acid sequence: CASREKTGTSVSNEQFF.

This chain joins TRBV5-4 and TRBJ2-7, with 9 positions matching TRBD2. The CDR3 is 15 residues long. The germline V gene encodes CDR1 SGHNT and CDR2 YYREEE (reference sequence). V shed 4 bases and J 4 bases; nucleotides not matched to a gene: 9. CDR3 nucleotide sequence: TGTGCCAGCAGCCCTTGGGCTAGCGGGATGTACGAGCAGTACTTC. Its translation is CASSPWASGMYEQYF.

This chain uses TRBV5-1 with TRBJ2-7; TRBD1 is a possible D gene (5 bases). The CDR3 runs 14 residues. V gave up 3 bases and J gave up 5 bases, with 15 bases separating them. The germline CDR1 and CDR2 sequences are SGHRS and YFSETQ. CDR3 coding DNA: TGCGCCAGCAGCTCCACTACAGGTTGGGACGAGCAGTACTTC. It encodes CASSSTTGWDEQYF.

This sequence joins TRBV5-4 and TRBJ2-1; D unclear. With 4 bases removed from V and 3 bases from J, the gap between germline ends came to 17 bases. This CDR3 has 16 amino acids. The germline V gene encodes CDR1 SGHNT and CDR2 YYREEE (reference sequence). This CDR3 reads CASSLQGLGNYNEQFF. DNA of the CDR3: TGTGCCAGCAGCCTACAAGGATTAGGGAACTACAATGAGCAGTTCTTC. The whole variable domain, remainder taken from reference TRBV5-4 and TRBJ2-1, is ETGVTQSPTHLIKTRGQQVTLRCSSQSGHNTVSWYQQALGQGPQFIFQYYREEENGRGNFPPRFSGLQFPNYSSELNVNALELDDSALYLCASSLQGLGNYNEQFFGPGTRLTVL.

This chain joins TRBV25-1 and TRBJ1-4; D is unresolved. The CDR3 has 15 amino acids. V was pared by 2 bases and J by 0 bases, with 7 bases between. Germline CDR1 is MGHDK and CDR2 is SYGVNS. CDR3 protein: CASSEVSATNEKLFF. The CDR3, as DNA: TGTGCCAGCAGTGAAGTTTCAGCAACTAATGAAAAACTGTTTTTT. The whole variable domain, filled in from reference TRBV25-1 and TRBJ1-4, reads EADIYQTPRYLVIGTGKKITLECSQTMGHDKMYWYQQDPGMELHLIHYSYGVNSTEKGDLSSESTVSRIRTEHFPLTLESARPSHTSQYLCASSEVSATNEKLFFGSGTQLSVL.

The rearrangement uses TRBV7-9 and TRBJ2-7; D is unclear. V lost 4 bases and J 0 bases, leaving 7 bases between the germline ends. The CDR3 loop spans 13 amino acids. The germline V gene encodes CDR1 SEHNR and CDR2 FQNEAQ (reference sequence). The CDR3 loop is CASSSSNSYEQYF. Here the CDR3 DNA reads TGTGCCAGCAGCTCGTCGAACTCCTACGAGCAGTACTTC.

As to this clone: The junction differs from germline at one of its ends, possibly a read error. The chain couples TRBV7-7 to TRBJ1-1; D unclear. The CDR3 runs 15 residues. From germline, CDR1 is SSHAT and CDR2 FNYEAQ (reference sequence). CDR3 protein: CASSSLPMSDTEAFF. The CDR3 region has the DNA TGTGCTAGCAGCTCTCTCCCCATGTCAGACACTGAAGCTTTCTTT.

The gene calls are TRBV9 and TRBJ1-1, with D possibly TRBD1 on 5 matching bases. The V end lost 4 bases, the J end lost 3 bases, and 16 bases lay between the germline ends. This CDR3 region has 15 residues. The germline gives CDR1 SGDLS, CDR2 YYNGEE. CDR3 nucleotide sequence: TGTGCCAGCAGCCCTCAGGGTATCTGGGACACTGAAGCTTTCTTT. Residues: CASSPQGIWDTEAFF.